The clone carrying this T cell receptor beta chain was observed a few times. What it binds is not known. This CDR3 is also generated by other DNA sequences in the sample. These data originate in a study of shared clonotypes between healthy human individuals. Whole-study results and caveats: The generation probabilities recorded for non-shared clonotypes fell below those of clonotypes shared by all four donors.

Genomic DNA per cell subset filled all wells of several immunoSEQ plates. Clones were sequenced by immunoSEQ multiplex PCR, and TCRdb holds only the in-frame ones, with some missing. Counted here are approximately 2.3 million clones, more than 80% occurring once; the ten biggest clones make up 0.39%. Germline-derived CDR1 and CDR2 are DFQATT and SNEGSKA (reference sequence). The CDR3 extends over 11 amino acids. Trimming removed 5 bases at V and 4 bases at J, with 6 bases between. Sequencing was done on a sample of naive CD4+ T cells from PBMCs. Indicated subset: CD45RA+ positively selected. This chain uses TRBV20-1 with TRBJ1-3; D is ambiguous. This clonotype was obtained from a man younger than 35 in good health. Some clones in this sample may be carry-over from other donors' samples. The CDR3 spells CSALQGNTIYF. The CDR3, as DNA: TGCAGTGCTCTACAGGGAAACACCATATATTTT.